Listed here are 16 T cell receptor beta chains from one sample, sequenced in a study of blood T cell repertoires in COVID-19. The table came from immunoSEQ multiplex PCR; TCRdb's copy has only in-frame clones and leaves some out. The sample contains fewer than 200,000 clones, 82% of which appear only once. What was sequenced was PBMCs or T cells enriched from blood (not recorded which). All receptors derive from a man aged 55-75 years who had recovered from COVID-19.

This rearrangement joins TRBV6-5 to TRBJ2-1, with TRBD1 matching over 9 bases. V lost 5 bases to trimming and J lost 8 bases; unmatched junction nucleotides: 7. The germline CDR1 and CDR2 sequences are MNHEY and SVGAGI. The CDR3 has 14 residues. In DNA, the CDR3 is TGTGCCAGCAGTAGATCCGGGACAGGGTATGAGCAGTTCTTC. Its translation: CASSRSGTGYEQFF.

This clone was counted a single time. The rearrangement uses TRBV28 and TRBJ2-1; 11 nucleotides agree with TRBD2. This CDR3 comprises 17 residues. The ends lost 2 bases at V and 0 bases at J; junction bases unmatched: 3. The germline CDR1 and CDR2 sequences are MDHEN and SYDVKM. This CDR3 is CASSLMGLADSYNEQFF. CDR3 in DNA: TGTGCCAGCAGTTTAATGGGACTAGCGGACTCCTACAATGAGCAGTTCTTC.

As DNA, the CDR3 is TGTGCCAGTAGTATAGATATTTCTACGACACTGCGAAACACTGAAGCTTTCTTT. This gives the protein CASSIDISTTLRNTEAFF. The genes are TRBV19 and TRBJ1-1; no clear D. V was trimmed by 0 bases and J by 2 bases, leaving 19 bases between them. CDR1 LNHDA and CDR2 SQIVND come from the germline V gene (reference sequence). The CDR3 is 18 residues long.

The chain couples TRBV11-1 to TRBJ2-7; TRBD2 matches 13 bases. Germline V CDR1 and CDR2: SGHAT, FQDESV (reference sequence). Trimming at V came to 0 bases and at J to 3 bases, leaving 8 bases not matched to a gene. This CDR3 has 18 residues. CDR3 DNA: TGTGCCAGCAGCTTAGCTCCGACTAGCGGGAGGAAGGGCTACGAGCAGTACTTC. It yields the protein CASSLAPTSGRKGYEQYF.

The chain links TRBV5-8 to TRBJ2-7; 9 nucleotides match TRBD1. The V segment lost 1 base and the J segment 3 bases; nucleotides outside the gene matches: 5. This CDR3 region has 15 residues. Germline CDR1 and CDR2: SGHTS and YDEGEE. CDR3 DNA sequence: TGTGCCAGCAGCTTGAGGGGGACAGGGATCTACGAGCAGTACTTC. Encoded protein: CASSLRGTGIYEQYF.

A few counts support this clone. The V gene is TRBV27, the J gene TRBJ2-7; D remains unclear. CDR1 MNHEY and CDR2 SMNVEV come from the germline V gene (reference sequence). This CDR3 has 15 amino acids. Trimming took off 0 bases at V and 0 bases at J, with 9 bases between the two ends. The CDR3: CASSLSGLGSYEQYF. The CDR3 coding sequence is TGTGCCAGCAGTTTATCCGGGTTGGGCTCCTACGAGCAGTACTTC.

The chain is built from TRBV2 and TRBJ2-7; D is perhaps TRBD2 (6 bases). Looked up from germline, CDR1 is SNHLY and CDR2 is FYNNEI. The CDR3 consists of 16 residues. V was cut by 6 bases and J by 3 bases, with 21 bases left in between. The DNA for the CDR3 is TGTGCCAGCAGGGCTGGGGTGGGGGGACTCTTCTACGAGCAGTACTTC. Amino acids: CASRAGVGGLFYEQYF.

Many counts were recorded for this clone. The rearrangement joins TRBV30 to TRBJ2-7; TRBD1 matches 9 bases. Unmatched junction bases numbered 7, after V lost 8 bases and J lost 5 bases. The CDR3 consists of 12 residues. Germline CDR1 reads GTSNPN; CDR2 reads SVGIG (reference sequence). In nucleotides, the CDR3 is TGTGCCGGGGGACAGGGTGTTCACGAGCAGTACTTC. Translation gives CAGGQGVHEQYF.

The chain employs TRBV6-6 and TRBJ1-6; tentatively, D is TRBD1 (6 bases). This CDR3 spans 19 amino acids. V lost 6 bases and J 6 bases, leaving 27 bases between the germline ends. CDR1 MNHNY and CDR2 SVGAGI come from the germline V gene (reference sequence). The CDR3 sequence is CASSRTRTVPTAGNSPLHF. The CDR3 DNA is TGTGCCAGCAGCCGAACCCGGACAGTCCCCACGGCGGGTAATTCACCCCTCCACTTT.

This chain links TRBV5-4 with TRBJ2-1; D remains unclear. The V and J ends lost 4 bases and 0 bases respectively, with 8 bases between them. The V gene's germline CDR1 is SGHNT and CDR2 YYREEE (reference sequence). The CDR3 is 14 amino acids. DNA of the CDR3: TGTGCCAGCAGCGCCCGGAGCTCCTACAATGAGCAGTTCTTC. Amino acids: CASSARSSYNEQFF.

CDR3 coding DNA: TGTGCCAGCAGGCTGAGCGGGAGCGGAACCGGGGAGCTGTTTTTT. Amino acid sequence: CASRLSGSGTGELFF. This chain uses TRBV9 with TRBJ2-2, with TRBD2 matching 8 bases. V shed 5 bases and J 5 bases; nucleotides not matched to a gene: 8. The germline V gene has CDR1 SGDLS and CDR2 YYNGEE. The CDR3 runs to 15 residues.

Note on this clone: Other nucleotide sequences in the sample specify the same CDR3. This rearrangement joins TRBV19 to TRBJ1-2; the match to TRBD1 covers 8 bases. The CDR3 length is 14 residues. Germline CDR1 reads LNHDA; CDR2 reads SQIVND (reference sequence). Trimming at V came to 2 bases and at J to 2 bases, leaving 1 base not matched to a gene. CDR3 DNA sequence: TGTGCCAGTAGTATACAGGGGGCCAACTATGGCTACACCTTC. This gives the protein CASSIQGANYGYTF.

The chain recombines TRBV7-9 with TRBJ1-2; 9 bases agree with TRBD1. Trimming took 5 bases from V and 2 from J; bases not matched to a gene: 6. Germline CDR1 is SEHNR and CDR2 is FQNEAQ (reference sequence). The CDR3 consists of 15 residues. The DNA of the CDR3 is TGTGCCAGCAGCCCAGTAGGACAGGGGAACTATGGCTACACCTTC. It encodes CASSPVGQGNYGYTF.

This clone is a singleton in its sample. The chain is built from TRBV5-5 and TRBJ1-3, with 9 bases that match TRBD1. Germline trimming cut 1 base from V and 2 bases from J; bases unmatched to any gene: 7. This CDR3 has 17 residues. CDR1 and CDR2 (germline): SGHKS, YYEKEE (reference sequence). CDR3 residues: CASSLYGTGSPGNTIYF. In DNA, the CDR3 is TGTGCCAGCAGCTTGTACGGGACAGGGTCTCCTGGAAACACCATATATTTT. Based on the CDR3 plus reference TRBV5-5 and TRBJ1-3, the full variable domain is DAGVTQSPTHLIKTRGQQVTLRCSPISGHKSVSWYQQVLGQGPQFIFQYYEKEERGRGNFPDRFSARQFPNYSSELNVNALLLGDSALYLCASSLYGTGSPGNTIYFGEGSWLTVV.

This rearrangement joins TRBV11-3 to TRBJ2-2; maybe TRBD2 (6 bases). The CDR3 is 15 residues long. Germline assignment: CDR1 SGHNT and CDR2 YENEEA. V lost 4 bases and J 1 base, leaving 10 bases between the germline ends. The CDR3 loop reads CASSSRDLNTGELFF. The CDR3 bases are TGTGCCAGCAGCTCCCGGGACTTGAACACCGGGGAGCTGTTTTTT.

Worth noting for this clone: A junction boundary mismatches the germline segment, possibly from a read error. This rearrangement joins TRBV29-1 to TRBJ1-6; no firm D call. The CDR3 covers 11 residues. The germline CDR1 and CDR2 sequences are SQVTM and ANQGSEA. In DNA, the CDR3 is TGCAGCGTTGGGTTTCGGGAGCACAGCGACTTT. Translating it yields CSVGFREHSDF.